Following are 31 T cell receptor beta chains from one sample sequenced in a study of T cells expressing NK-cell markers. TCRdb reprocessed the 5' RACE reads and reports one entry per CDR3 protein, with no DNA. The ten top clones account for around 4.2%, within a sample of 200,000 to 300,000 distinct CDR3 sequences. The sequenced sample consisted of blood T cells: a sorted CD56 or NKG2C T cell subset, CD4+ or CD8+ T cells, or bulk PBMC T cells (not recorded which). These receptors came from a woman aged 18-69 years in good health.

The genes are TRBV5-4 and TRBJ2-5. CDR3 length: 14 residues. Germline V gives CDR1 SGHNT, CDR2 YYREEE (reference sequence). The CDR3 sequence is CASSSGTLQETQYF.

Here the CDR3 reads CATSRDKGSYGYTF. The J gene is TRBJ1-2, the V gene TRBV15; the D call from TCRdb, TRBD1, cannot be confirmed without DNA. Per the germline V gene, CDR1 is LNHNV and CDR2 is YYDKDF (reference sequence). The CDR3 is made up of 14 amino acids.

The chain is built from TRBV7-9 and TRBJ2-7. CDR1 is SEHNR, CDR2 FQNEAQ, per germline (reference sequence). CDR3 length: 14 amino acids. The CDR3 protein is CASSFSLSSYEQYF. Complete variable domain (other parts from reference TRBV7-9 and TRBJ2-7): DTGVSQNPRHKITKRGQNVTFRCDPISEHNRLYWYRQTLGQGPEFLTYFQNEAQLEKSRLLSDRFSAERPKGSFSTLEIQRTEQGDSAMYLCASSFSLSSYEQYFGPGTRLTVT.

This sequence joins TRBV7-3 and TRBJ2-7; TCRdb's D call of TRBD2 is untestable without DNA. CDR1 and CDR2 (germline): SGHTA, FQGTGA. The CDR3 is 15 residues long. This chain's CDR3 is CASSLRLAGSYEQYF.

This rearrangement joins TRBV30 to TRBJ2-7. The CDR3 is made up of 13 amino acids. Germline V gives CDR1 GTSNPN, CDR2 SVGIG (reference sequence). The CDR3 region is CAWSGGGVYEQYF.

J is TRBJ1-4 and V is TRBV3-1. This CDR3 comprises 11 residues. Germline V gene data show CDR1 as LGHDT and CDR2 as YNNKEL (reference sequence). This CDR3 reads CASSQGEKLFF.

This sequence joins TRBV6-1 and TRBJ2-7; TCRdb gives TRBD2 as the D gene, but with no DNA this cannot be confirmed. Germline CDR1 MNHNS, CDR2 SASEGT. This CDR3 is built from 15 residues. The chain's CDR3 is CASSPPGREGYEQYF.

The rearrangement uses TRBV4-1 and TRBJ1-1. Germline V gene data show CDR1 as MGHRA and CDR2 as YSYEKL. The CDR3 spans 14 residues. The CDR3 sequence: CASSQEPANTEAFF.

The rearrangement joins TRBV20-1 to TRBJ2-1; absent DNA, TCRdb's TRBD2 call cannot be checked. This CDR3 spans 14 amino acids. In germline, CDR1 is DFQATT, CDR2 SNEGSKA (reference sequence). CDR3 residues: CSARLAGPWSEQFF.

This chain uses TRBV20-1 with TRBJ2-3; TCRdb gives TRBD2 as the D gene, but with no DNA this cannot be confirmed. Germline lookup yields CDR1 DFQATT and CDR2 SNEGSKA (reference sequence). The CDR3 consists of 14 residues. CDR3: CSARDARGVATQYF.

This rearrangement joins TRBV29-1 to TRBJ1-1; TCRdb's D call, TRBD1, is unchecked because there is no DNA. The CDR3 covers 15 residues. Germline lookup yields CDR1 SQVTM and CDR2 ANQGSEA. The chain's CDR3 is CSAPSRGLMNTEAFF.

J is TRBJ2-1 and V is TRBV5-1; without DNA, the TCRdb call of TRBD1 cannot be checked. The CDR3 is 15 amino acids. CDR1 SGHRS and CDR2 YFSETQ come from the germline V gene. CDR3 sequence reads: CASSRSGQGYNEQFF.

CDR3 amino acids: CASSPQIGNGYTF. V is TRBV5-1 and J is TRBJ1-2. The CDR3 spans 13 residues. The germline V gene encodes CDR1 SGHRS and CDR2 YFSETQ.

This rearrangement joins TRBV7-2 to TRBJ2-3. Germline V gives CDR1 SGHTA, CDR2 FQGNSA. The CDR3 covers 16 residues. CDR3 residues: CASSLGQRQRTDTQYF.

Here the CDR3 reads CASSQGRSSGRRFGNNEQFF. The chain joins TRBV4-3 to TRBJ2-1; TCRdb names TRBD2, which stays unverified in the absence of DNA. The CDR3 length is 20 residues. Germline assignment: CDR1 LGHNA and CDR2 YSLEER.

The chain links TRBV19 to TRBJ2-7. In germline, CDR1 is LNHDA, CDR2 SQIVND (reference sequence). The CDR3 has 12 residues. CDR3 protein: CASSRPPYEQYF.

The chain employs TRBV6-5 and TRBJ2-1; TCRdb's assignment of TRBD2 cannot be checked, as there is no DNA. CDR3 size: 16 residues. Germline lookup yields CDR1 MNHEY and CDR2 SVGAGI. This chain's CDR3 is CASSYSGLAGANEQFF.

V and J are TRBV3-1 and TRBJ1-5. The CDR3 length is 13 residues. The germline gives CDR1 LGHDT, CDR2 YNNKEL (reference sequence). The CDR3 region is CASSPTGYQPQHF.

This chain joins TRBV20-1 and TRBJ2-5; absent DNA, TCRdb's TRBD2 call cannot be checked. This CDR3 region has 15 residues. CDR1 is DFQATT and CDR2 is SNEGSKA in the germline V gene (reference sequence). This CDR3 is CSAQKRTSGTETQYF.

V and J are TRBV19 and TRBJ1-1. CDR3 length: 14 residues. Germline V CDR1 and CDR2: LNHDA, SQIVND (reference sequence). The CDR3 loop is CASSGLLGNTEAFF.

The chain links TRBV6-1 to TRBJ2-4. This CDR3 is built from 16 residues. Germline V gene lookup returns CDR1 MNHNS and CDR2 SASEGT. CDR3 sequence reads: CASSGPTYLAKNIQYF.

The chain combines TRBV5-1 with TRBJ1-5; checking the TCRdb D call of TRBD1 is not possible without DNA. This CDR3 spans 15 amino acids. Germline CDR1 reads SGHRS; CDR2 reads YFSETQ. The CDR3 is CASSLLGRGNQPQHF.

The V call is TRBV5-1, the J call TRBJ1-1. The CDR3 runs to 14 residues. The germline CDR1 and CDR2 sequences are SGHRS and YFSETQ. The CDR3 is CASSRTVTNTEAFF.

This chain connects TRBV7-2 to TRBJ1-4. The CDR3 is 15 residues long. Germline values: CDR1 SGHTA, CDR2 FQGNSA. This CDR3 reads CASSLYGQSNEKLFF.

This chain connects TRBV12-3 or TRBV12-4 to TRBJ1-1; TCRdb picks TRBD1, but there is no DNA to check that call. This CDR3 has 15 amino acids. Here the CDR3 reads CASSSGQGRNTEAFF.

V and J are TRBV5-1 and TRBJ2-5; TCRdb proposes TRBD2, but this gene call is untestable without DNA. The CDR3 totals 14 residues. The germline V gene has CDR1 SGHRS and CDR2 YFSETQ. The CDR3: CASSLGSGEETQYF.

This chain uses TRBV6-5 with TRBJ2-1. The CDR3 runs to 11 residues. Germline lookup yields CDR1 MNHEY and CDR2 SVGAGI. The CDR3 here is CASSLGPVVIF.

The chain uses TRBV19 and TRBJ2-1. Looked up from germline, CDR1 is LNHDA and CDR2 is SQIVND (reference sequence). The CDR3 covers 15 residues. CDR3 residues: CASSIVARAYNEQFF.

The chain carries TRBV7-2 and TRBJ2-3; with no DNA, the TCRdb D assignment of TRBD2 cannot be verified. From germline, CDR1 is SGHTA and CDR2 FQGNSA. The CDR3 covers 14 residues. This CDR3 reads CATNSGGAIDTQYF.

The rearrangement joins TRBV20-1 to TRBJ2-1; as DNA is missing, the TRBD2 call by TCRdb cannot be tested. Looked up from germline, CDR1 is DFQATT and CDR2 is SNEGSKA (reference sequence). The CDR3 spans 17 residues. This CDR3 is CSARDYGLAGSYNEQFF.

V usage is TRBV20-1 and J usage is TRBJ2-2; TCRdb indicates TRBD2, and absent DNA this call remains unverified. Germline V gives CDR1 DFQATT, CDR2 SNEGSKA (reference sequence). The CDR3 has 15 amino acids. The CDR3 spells CSASLSGRWAGELFF.